These 21 T cell receptor beta chains came from one sample sequenced in a study of Ad26.COV2.S vaccination and SARS-CoV-2 variants. Some clones are missing from TCRdb's copy, which holds only in-frame ones; the method was immunoSEQ multiplex PCR. This sample has fewer than 400,000 clones, with approximately 90% found just once. Treatment noted: roughly 18 received Ad26.COV2.S at low or high dose, single or two shots; about five received placebo; per-sample allocation not given. After the first vaccine or placebo injection, samples were drawn on day 63. The sequenced sample was peripheral blood, obtained in a trial of Ad26.COV2.S vaccine versus placebo. These receptors were taken from a person between 18 and 59 years old who received the Ad26.COV2.S COVID-19 vaccine or a placebo.

The chain joins TRBV5-4 to TRBJ1-2, with D tentatively TRBD1 (6 bases). CDR1 and CDR2 from the germline V gene are SGHNT and YYREEE (reference sequence). V was cut by 1 base and J by 6 bases, with 10 bases left in between. The CDR3 contains 13 residues. CDR3 coding DNA: TGTGCCAGCAGCTTGCAGGGGAGCGATGGCTACACCTTC. This codes for CASSLQGSDGYTF.

This clone was detected only once. This chain links TRBV24-1 with TRBJ2-7; 9 bases agree with TRBD1. Trimming removed 10 bases from V and 3 bases from J; junction bases left unmatched: 12. Germline V gene sequence: CDR1 KGHDR, CDR2 SFDVKD. The CDR3 consists of 15 residues. The CDR3 reads CATKMVGQGSYEQYF. DNA of the CDR3: TGTGCCACTAAAATGGTCGGACAGGGGAGCTACGAGCAGTACTTC.

This rearrangement joins TRBV29-1 to TRBJ1-1; D gene ambiguous. Per the germline V gene, CDR1 is SQVTM and CDR2 is ANQGSEA. The CDR3 consists of 12 residues. V lost 5 bases and J lost 4, with 11 bases in between. In DNA, the CDR3 is TGCAGCGTTAGGGCCTCTACCACTGAAGCTTTCTTT. Encoded protein: CSVRASTTEAFF.

This chain uses TRBV6-4 with TRBJ1-2; D is undetermined. The CDR3 consists of 12 residues. In germline, CDR1 is MRHNA, CDR2 SNTAGT. V was trimmed by 2 bases and J by 4 bases, leaving 5 bases between them. The CDR3 reads CASSDTGYGYTF. CDR3 in DNA: TGTGCCAGCAGTGACACGGGCTATGGCTACACCTTC.

In DNA form, the CDR3 reads TGTGCCAGCAGCTTGGGCGGGAGGGTTTACAATGAGCAGTTCTTC. It yields the protein CASSLGGRVYNEQFF. V and J are TRBV5-6 and TRBJ2-1, with TRBD2 matching 9 bases. V shed 0 bases, J shed 4 bases, and the junction held 2 bases outside the gene matches. Germline lookup yields CDR1 SGHDT and CDR2 YYEEEE. The CDR3 is made up of 15 amino acids.

V gene TRBV25-1 combines with J gene TRBJ2-5; D perhaps matches TRBD2 (6 bases). Germline CDR1 and CDR2: MGHDK and SYGVNS. The CDR3 runs 16 residues. Deletions cut 5 bases from V and 0 bases from J, with 16 bases between. CDR3 nucleotides: TGTGCCAGCAGTCGCGGTTGGGGCGGGGACCAAGAGACCCAGTACTTC. This codes for CASSRGWGGDQETQYF.

This clone has just a few counts. The chain recombines TRBV7-9 with TRBJ2-2; D could derive from TRBD1 or TRBD2 (7 bases each). The CDR3 runs 14 residues. Germline lookup yields CDR1 SEHNR and CDR2 FQNEAQ (reference sequence). The ends were cut back, 5 bases at V and 5 bases at J, with 12 bases in the middle. CDR3 DNA sequence: TGTGCCAGCAGCACCCAGGGGGGGACCGGGGAGCTGTTTTTT. It translates to CASSTQGGTGELFF.

For the CDR3, the DNA is TGTGCCAGCAGTTTCGAGGCTAACTATGGCTACACCTTC. Translating gives CASSFEANYGYTF. The chain combines TRBV12-3 or TRBV12-4 with TRBJ1-2; D is ambiguous. V lost 3 bases and J lost 0, with 5 bases in between. This CDR3 comprises 13 residues.

The V gene is TRBV7-8, the J gene TRBJ2-3; 10 bases fit TRBD2. This CDR3 has 15 amino acids. The V and J ends lost 5 bases and 5 bases, in that order; junction bases with no gene match: 7. Germline V gives CDR1 SGHVS, CDR2 FQNEAQ. CDR3 loop: CASSRLAGGIDTQYF. CDR3 nucleotides: TGTGCCAGCAGCCGGTTAGCGGGAGGCATAGATACGCAGTATTTT.

This clone was counted a single time. The chain couples TRBV5-1 to TRBJ2-2, with D uncertain. Trimming shortened V by 0 bases and J by 1 base, and 7 bases separated the two germline ends. The V gene's germline CDR1 is SGHRS and CDR2 YFSETQ. This CDR3 region has 15 residues. The DNA for the CDR3 is TGCGCCAGCAGCTTGGGGCAGGTGAACACCGGGGAGCTGTTTTTT. Translation gives CASSLGQVNTGELFF.

The gene calls are TRBV7-2 and TRBJ2-1; 9 nucleotides align to TRBD2. Germline loops: CDR1 SGHTA, CDR2 FQGNSA. The trim removed 4 bases at V and 3 bases at J, leaving 1 base unmatched. The CDR3 has 14 residues. The CDR3 DNA follows: TGTGCCAGCAGCTCGACTAGCGGCTACAATGAGCAGTTCTTC. Its translation is CASSSTSGYNEQFF. The full variable domain, in which reference TRBV7-2 and TRBJ2-1 provide the parts outside the CDR3, is GAGVSQSPSNKVTEKGKDVELRCDPISGHTALYWYRQSLGQGLEFLIYFQGNSAPDKSGLPSDRFSAERTGGSVSTLTIQRTQQEDSAVYLCASSSTSGYNEQFFGPGTRLTVL.

J is TRBJ2-5 and V is TRBV23-1, with a weak D call TRBD2 (6 bases). TRBV23-1 is an ORF, with its function uncertain. The CDR3 extends over 18 amino acids. The V gene lost 2 bases and the J gene lost 3 bases, with 22 bases spanning the gap. Here the CDR3 reads CASSQPTSSWRREETQYF. The CDR3, as DNA: TGCGCCAGCAGTCAACCGACATCGAGTTGGAGGAGGGAAGAGACCCAGTACTTC.

Comments on this clone: The identical CDR3 is also encoded by other nucleotide sequences in the sample. In DNA form, the CDR3 reads TGTGCCAGCAGTCCCGGGTTAGCGGGGGAGACCCAGTACTTC. Protein sequence: CASSPGLAGETQYF. V usage is TRBV6-5 and J usage is TRBJ2-5, with 8 bases lining up with TRBD2. The CDR3 sequence is 14 residues long. J lost 5 bases, V lost 5 bases, and 7 bases had no gene match. Germline loops: CDR1 MNHEY, CDR2 SVGAGI.

The chain has TRBV11-2 and TRBJ2-1; 11 bases agree with TRBD2. This CDR3 comprises 15 residues. The V gene's germline CDR1 is SGHAT and CDR2 FQNNGV. V dropped 5 bases and J dropped 3; count of bases not matched to a gene: 3. CDR3 nucleotides: TGTGCCAGCAGCATACTAGCGGGAGACTACAATGAGCAGTTCTTC. The encoded protein is CASSILAGDYNEQFF.

The genes are TRBV5-8 and TRBJ2-1; TRBD1 agrees at 9 bases. V was pared by 0 bases and J by 5 bases, with 9 bases of the junction left unmatched. Germline lookup yields CDR1 SGHTS and CDR2 YDEGEE. The CDR3 contains 17 residues. CDR3 sequence reads: CASSLVVGQGFHNEQFF. The CDR3 DNA follows: TGTGCCAGCAGCTTGGTCGTGGGACAGGGATTTCACAATGAGCAGTTCTTC.

The chain carries TRBV6-5 and TRBJ1-5, with D perhaps TRBD1 (6 bases). Trimming removed 6 bases from V and 2 bases from J, with 14 bases in between. In germline, CDR1 is MNHEY, CDR2 SVGAGI. This CDR3 comprises 15 residues. The CDR3 protein is CASSREGVGNQPQHF. The CDR3 bases are TGTGCCAGCAGCCGGGAGGGGGTTGGCAATCAGCCCCAGCATTTT.

The V call is TRBV27, the J call TRBJ1-5; no firm D call. The CDR3 is 14 residues long. V was cut by 1 base and J by 6 bases, with 10 bases left in between. Germline loops: CDR1 MNHEY, CDR2 SMNVEV (reference sequence). CDR3 nucleotides: TGTGCCAGCAGTTTATTCGCCCTAGCTCAGCCCCAGCATTTT. This translates into CASSLFALAQPQHF.

This chain links TRBV4-1 with TRBJ1-5; TRBD1 matches at 9 bases. Germline V gene sequence: CDR1 MGHRA, CDR2 YSYEKL. Losses at the gene ends were 1 base for V and 3 bases for J; bases not matched to a gene: 13. This CDR3 contains 19 residues. CDR3 sequence: CASSQGWPSTGGSNQPQHF. The CDR3, as DNA: TGCGCCAGCAGCCAAGGATGGCCCTCAACAGGGGGCTCCAATCAGCCCCAGCATTTT.

The gene calls are TRBV7-9 and TRBJ2-3; D is unclear. This CDR3 is built from 11 residues. Trimming took 2 bases from V and 4 from J, leaving 1 base between them. CDR1 and CDR2 (germline): SEHNR, FQNEAQ (reference sequence). This CDR3 reads CASSLPDTQYF. Written as DNA, the CDR3 is TGTGCCAGCAGCTTACCAGATACGCAGTATTTT.

This chain connects TRBV5-1 to TRBJ1-6; 9 bases match TRBD1. Losses at the gene ends were 3 bases for V and 6 bases for J; bases not matched to a gene: 4. Germline CDR1 is SGHRS and CDR2 is YFSETQ. The CDR3 loop spans 15 amino acids. CDR3: CASSSRDRANSPLHF. As DNA, the CDR3 is TGCGCCAGCAGCTCCCGGGACAGGGCTAATTCACCCCTCCACTTT.

This clone is a singleton in its sample. The J gene is TRBJ2-1, the V gene TRBV24-1; D is unresolved. Trimming removed 4 bases at V and 8 bases at J, with 5 bases between. There are 11 residues in the CDR3. CDR1 and CDR2 (germline): KGHDR, SFDVKD. As DNA, the CDR3 is TGTGCCACCAGTGAGGCCCATGAGCAGTTCTTC. Protein product: CATSEAHEQFF.